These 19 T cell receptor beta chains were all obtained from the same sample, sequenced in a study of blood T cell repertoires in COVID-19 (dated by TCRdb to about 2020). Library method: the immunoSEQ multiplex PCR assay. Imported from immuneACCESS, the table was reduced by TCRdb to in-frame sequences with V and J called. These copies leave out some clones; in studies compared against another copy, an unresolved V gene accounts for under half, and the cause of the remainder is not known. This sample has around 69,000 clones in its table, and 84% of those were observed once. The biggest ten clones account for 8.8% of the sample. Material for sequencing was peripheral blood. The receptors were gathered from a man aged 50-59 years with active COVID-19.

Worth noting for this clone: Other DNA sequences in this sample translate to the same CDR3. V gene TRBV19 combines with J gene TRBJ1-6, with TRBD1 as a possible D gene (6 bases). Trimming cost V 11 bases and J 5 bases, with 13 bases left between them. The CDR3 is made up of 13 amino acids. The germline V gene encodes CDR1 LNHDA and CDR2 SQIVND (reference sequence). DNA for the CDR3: TGTGCCTCCAAGACAGGAGATAATTCACCCCTCCACTTT. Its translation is CASKTGDNSPLHF.

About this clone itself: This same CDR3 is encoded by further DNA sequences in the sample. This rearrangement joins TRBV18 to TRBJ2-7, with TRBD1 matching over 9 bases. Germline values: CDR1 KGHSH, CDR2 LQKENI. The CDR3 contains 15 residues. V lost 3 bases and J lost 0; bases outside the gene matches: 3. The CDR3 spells CASSPGTGYSYEQYF. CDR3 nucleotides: TGTGCCAGCTCACCTGGGACAGGGTACTCCTACGAGCAGTACTTC.

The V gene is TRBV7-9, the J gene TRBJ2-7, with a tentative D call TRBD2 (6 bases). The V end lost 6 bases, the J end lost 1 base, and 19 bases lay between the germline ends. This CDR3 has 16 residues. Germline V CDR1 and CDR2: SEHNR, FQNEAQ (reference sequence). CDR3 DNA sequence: TGTGCCAGCAGACACGGAGGGTTGGAGGCTTCCTACGAGCAGTACTTC. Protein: CASRHGGLEASYEQYF.

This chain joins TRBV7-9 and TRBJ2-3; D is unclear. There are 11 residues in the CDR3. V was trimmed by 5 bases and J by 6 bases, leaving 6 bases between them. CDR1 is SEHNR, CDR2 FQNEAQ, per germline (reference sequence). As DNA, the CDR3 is TGTGCCAGCAGCCTCTCTGATACGCAGTATTTT. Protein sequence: CASSLSDTQYF.

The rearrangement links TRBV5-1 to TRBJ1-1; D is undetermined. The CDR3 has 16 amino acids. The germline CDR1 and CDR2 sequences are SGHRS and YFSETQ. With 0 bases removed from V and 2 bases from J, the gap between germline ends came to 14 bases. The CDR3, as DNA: TGCGCCAGCAGCTTGGAACTTCGAGGGCGTAACACTGAAGCTTTCTTT. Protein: CASSLELRGRNTEAFF.

The CDR3 DNA sequence: TGTGCCAGCAGCCAAGATCGCTATAGGACACTCAGCTCCTACAATGAGCAGTTCTTC. Translated: CASSQDRYRTLSSYNEQFF. V gene TRBV14 combines with J gene TRBJ2-1; D is possibly TRBD1 (5 bases). Germline CDR1 and CDR2: SGHDN and FVKESK. With 0 bases removed from V and 0 bases from J, the gap between germline ends came to 18 bases. CDR3 length: 19 amino acids. The whole variable domain, remainder taken from reference TRBV14 and TRBJ2-1, is EAGVTQFPSHSVIEKGQTVTLRCDPISGHDNLYWYRRVMGKEIKFLLHFVKESKQDESGMPNNRFLAERTGGTYSTLKVQPAELEDSGVYFCASSQDRYRTLSSYNEQFFGPGTRLTVL.

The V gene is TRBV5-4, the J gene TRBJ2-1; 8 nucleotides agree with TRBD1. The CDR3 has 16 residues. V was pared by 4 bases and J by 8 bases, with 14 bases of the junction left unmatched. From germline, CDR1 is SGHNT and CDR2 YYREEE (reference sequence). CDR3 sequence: CASSSGWQGAGDEQFF. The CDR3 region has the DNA TGTGCCAGCAGCAGTGGTTGGCAGGGGGCAGGCGATGAGCAGTTCTTC.

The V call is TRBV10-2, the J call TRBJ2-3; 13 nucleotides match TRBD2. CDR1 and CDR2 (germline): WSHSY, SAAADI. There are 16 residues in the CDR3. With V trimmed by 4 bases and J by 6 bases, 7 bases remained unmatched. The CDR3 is CASSVTSGGARDTQYF. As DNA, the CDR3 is TGCGCCAGCAGTGTAACTAGCGGGGGGGCCAGGGATACGCAGTATTTT.

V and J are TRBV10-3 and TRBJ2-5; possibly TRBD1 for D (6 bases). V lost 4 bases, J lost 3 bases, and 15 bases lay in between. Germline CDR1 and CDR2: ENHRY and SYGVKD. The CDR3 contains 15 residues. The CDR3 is CAISGPGQMKETQYF. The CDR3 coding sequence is TGTGCCATCAGTGGTCCCGGACAGATGAAAGAGACCCAGTACTTC.

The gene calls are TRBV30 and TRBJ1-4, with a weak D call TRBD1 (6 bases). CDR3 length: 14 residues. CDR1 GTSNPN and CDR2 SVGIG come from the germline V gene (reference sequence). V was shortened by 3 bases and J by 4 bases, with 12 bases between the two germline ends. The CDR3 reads CAWRAQGLNEKLFF. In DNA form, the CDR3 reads TGTGCCTGGAGAGCCCAGGGGCTTAATGAAAAACTGTTTTTT.

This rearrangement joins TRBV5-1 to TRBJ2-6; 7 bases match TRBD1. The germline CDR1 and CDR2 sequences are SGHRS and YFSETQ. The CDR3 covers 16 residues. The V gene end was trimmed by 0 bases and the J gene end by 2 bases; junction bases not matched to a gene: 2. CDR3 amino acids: CASSLATGTGANVLTF. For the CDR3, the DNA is TGCGCCAGCAGCTTGGCGACAGGGACTGGGGCCAACGTCCTGACTTTC.

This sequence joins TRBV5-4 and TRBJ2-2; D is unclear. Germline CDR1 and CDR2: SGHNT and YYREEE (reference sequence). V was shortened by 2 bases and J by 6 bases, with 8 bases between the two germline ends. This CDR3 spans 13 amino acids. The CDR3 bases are TGTGCCAGCAGCTTTCTAGTAGCCGGGGAGCTGTTTTTT. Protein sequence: CASSFLVAGELFF. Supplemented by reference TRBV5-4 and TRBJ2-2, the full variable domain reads ETGVTQSPTHLIKTRGQQVTLRCSSQSGHNTVSWYQQALGQGPQFIFQYYREEENGRGNFPPRFSGLQFPNYSSELNVNALELDDSALYLCASSFLVAGELFFGEGSRLTVL.

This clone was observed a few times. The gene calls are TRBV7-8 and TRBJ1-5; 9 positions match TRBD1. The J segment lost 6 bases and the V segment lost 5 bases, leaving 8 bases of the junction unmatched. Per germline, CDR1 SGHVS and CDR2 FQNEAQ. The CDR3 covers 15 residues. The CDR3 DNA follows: TGTGCCAGCAGCCAGGACAGGGGAAGGGGTCAGCCCCAGCATTTT. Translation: CASSQDRGRGQPQHF. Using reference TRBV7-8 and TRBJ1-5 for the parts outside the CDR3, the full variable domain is GAGVSQSPRYKVAKRGQDVALRCDPISGHVSLFWYQQALGQGPEFLTYFQNEAQLDKSGLPSDRFFAERPEGSVSTLKIQRTQQEDSAVYLCASSQDRGRGQPQHFGDGTRLSIL.

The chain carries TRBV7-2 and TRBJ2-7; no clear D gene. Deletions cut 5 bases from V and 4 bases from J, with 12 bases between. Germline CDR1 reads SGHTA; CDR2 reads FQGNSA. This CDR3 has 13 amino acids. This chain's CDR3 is CASSLYAPYEQYF. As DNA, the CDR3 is TGTGCCAGCAGCCTCTACGCTCCATACGAGCAGTACTTC.

The CDR3 DNA sequence: TGTGCCAGCAGCTTGCCAGGGGTCGAAAAACTGTTTTTT. Protein sequence: CASSLPGVEKLFF. The chain has TRBV5-6 and TRBJ1-4; a weak D match, TRBD1 (6 bases). Germline V gives CDR1 SGHDT, CDR2 YYEEEE. The CDR3 loop spans 13 amino acids. Trimming removed 1 base at V and 8 bases at J, with 9 bases between.

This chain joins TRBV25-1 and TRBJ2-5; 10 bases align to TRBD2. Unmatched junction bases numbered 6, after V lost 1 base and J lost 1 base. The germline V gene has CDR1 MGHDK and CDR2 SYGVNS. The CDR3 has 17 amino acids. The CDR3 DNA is TGTGCCAGCAGTGAATGGCTTACTAGCGGGACCCAAGAGACCCAGTACTTC. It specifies CASSEWLTSGTQETQYF.

The DNA of the CDR3 is TGTGCCAGCAGCTTAGGCCGCGCCTACACCGGGGAGCTGTTTTTT. Translated: CASSLGRAYTGELFF. This chain connects TRBV13 to TRBJ2-2; unclear D gene. CDR1 and CDR2 (germline): PRHDT, FYEKMQ (reference sequence). This CDR3 is 15 amino acids long. The germline V and J ends were trimmed by 0 bases and 3 bases, with 8 bases remaining between them.

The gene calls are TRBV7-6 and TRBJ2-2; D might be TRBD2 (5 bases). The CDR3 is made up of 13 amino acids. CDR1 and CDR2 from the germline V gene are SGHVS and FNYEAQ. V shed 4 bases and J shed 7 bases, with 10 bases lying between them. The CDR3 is CASSSVRGGELFF. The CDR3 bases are TGTGCCAGCAGCTCCGTCCGGGGCGGGGAGCTGTTTTTT.

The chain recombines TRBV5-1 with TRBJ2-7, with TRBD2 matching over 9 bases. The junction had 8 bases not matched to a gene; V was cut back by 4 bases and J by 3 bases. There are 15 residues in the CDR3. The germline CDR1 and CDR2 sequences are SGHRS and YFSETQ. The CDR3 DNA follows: TGCGCCAGCAGCGAGATAGCGGGAGTGGACTACGAGCAGTACTTC. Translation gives CASSEIAGVDYEQYF.